This TCR beta chain appears in the sequencing data of a study of chemoradiotherapy in HPV16-positive cancers. Study information: Candidate HPV-specific T-cell clones and common TCR motifs came from functional assays in a couple of HPV16-positive patients.

The sample holds one count of this clone. The data were produced by immunoSEQ multiplex PCR, yet TCRdb's version contains in-frame clones alone and is incomplete. The sample records some 32,000 clones, 80% to 90% being singletons. Source: blood, taken from a patient who underwent chemoradiotherapy. The sequence was collected from a human donor with HPV-associated anogenital cancer.

The CDR3 reads CASTTTGANVLTF. In nucleotides, the CDR3 is TGTGCCAGTACCACGACAGGGGCCAACGTCCTGACTTTC. This chain uses TRBV19 with TRBJ2-6, with D uncertain. Trimming removed 7 bases at V and 4 bases at J, with 8 bases between. The CDR3 consists of 13 residues. Germline lookup yields CDR1 LNHDA and CDR2 SQIVND (reference sequence).